This TCR beta chain was retrieved from a study of blood T cells in healthy people across ages. Then a second PCR, running roughly 7 to 12 cycles, was carried out with a sample-barcoded 5' primer and a J-beta primer mix. The template-switch adaptor, which had 12 random nucleotides, put a tag on each cDNA molecule. TCRdb reanalysed the 5' RACE reads using MiXCR and keeps one entry per CDR3 protein. The sample lists over 1,500,000 distinct CDR3 sequences; roughly two fifths were seen once. The length of the CDR3 is 18 residues. Germline V gene sequence: CDR1 WSHSY, CDR2 SAAADI. The V gene end was trimmed by 2 bases and the J gene end by 7 bases; junction bases not matched to a gene: 9.

The receptor comes from a human donor in good health. V is TRBV10-2 and J is TRBJ1-6; 12 bases agree with TRBD1. The sample taken for sequencing was blood. In nucleotides, the CDR3 is TGCGCCAGCAGTGAGGGGACAGGGGGCGGTTTGGGGAATTCACCCCTCCACTTT. Translated, it gives CASSEGTGGGLGNSPLHF.